This is a list of T cell receptor beta chains from one sample in a study of blood T cell repertoires in COVID-19. The data were produced by immunoSEQ multiplex PCR, yet TCRdb's version contains in-frame clones alone and is incomplete. The sample records some 120,000 clones, approximately 81% being singletons. Sequencing input: peripheral blood. Source of these receptors: a middle-aged man with active or convalescent COVID-19. Both conserved end residues are part of each CDR3. The D gene is left open where the match is weak. Size tells how often a clone was seen (once, few, many) or the class of an expanded clone, and some rows leave it out.

cdr3_nt: TGTGCCAGCAGTGATTTGGCCCAGGGAGAAAAACTGTTTTTT; cdr3_aa: CASSDLAQGEKLFF; clone_size: -; d_call: -; cdr3_length: 14; j_call: TRBJ1-4; v_call: TRBV25-1
cdr3_nt: TGTGCCAGCAGCCCCTGGACAGGGGGGAACGACGAGCAGTACTTC; cdr3_aa: CASSPWTGGNDEQYF; clone_size: few; d_call: TRBD1; cdr3_length: 15; j_call: TRBJ2-7; v_call: TRBV5-4
cdr3_nt: TGTGCCAGCAGTTACCCTGGGACAGGTGGGAATCAGCCCCAGCATTTT; cdr3_aa: CASSYPGTGGNQPQHF; clone_size: -; d_call: TRBD1; cdr3_length: 16; j_call: TRBJ1-5; v_call: TRBV6-2/TRBV6-3
cdr3_nt: TGTGCCATCCGCTCCAGCGGGGGTAACCAAGAGACCCAGTACTTC; cdr3_aa: CAIRSSGGNQETQYF; clone_size: -; d_call: TRBD2; cdr3_length: 15; j_call: TRBJ2-5; v_call: TRBV10-3
cdr3_nt: TGCGCCAGCAGCTTGGGTTACACCTCCTACGAGCAGTACTTC; cdr3_aa: CASSLGYTSYEQYF; clone_size: -; d_call: -; cdr3_length: 14; j_call: TRBJ2-7; v_call: TRBV5-1
cdr3_nt: TGTGCCATCAGTGATCAGGGGAGCTCCTATAATTCACCCCTCCACTTT; cdr3_aa: CAISDQGSSYNSPLHF; clone_size: -; d_call: -; cdr3_length: 16; j_call: TRBJ1-6; v_call: TRBV10-3
cdr3_nt: TGTGCCAGCCAGGGGAGCACTGAAGCTTTCTTT; cdr3_aa: CASQGSTEAFF; clone_size: -; d_call: -; cdr3_length: 11; j_call: TRBJ1-1; v_call: TRBV6-6
cdr3_nt: TGTGCCATCCAGGGGGTTAATGAAAAACTGTTTTTT; cdr3_aa: CAIQGVNEKLFF; clone_size: -; d_call: TRBD1; cdr3_length: 12; j_call: TRBJ1-4; v_call: TRBV28
cdr3_nt: TGTGCCTGGAGTGTAGTCCGAGACGAGCAGTACTTC; cdr3_aa: CAWSVVRDEQYF; clone_size: -; d_call: -; cdr3_length: 12; j_call: TRBJ2-7; v_call: TRBV30
cdr3_nt: TGTGCCACCAGCAGCCGACGCGCGGGGCCCTCCTACAATGAGCAGTTCTTC; cdr3_aa: CATSSRRAGPSYNEQFF; clone_size: few; d_call: -; cdr3_length: 17; j_call: TRBJ2-1; v_call: TRBV15
cdr3_nt: TGTGCCAGCAGCCCCGGGTTGGGGCTAAGGTGGGACACTGAAGCTTTCTTT; cdr3_aa: CASSPGLGLRWDTEAFF; clone_size: -; d_call: -; cdr3_length: 17; j_call: TRBJ1-1; v_call: TRBV7-8
cdr3_nt: TGTGCCAGCAGTGCGGGGGGGAGCTCCTACAATGAGCAGTTCTTC; cdr3_aa: CASSAGGSSYNEQFF; clone_size: once; d_call: TRBD2; cdr3_length: 15; j_call: TRBJ2-1; v_call: TRBV27
cdr3_nt: TGTGCCTGGGATCCGGGACAGGGCACTGAAGCTTTCTTT; cdr3_aa: CAWDPGQGTEAFF; clone_size: -; d_call: TRBD1; cdr3_length: 13; j_call: TRBJ1-1; v_call: TRBV30
cdr3_nt: TGCGCCAGCAGGCCCGAGAGCTCTGGAAACACCATATATTTT; cdr3_aa: CASRPESSGNTIYF; clone_size: -; d_call: -; cdr3_length: 14; j_call: TRBJ1-3; v_call: TRBV5-1
cdr3_nt: TGCAGTGCTAGTCCAGGCGCGAACACCGGGGAGCTGTTTTTT; cdr3_aa: CSASPGANTGELFF; clone_size: -; d_call: -; cdr3_length: 14; j_call: TRBJ2-2; v_call: TRBV20-1
cdr3_nt: TGTGCCAGCAGCCCCGGGATAGCGGGAGATTTCGAGCAGTACTTC; cdr3_aa: CASSPGIAGDFEQYF; clone_size: -; d_call: TRBD2; cdr3_length: 15; j_call: TRBJ2-7; v_call: TRBV5-4
cdr3_nt: TGCGCCAGCAGCTTGCTTCCGAAACTAGCGGGGTTGGGGTGGACCTACAATGAGCAGTTCTTC; cdr3_aa: CASSLLPKLAGLGWTYNEQFF; clone_size: -; d_call: TRBD2; cdr3_length: 21; j_call: TRBJ2-1; v_call: TRBV5-1
cdr3_nt: TGCAGCGTTGAAGCCGGACAGGGGTTGGATGGCTACACCTTC; cdr3_aa: CSVEAGQGLDGYTF; clone_size: once; d_call: TRBD1; cdr3_length: 14; j_call: TRBJ1-2; v_call: TRBV29-1
cdr3_nt: TGTGCCTGGAGTGCCCGGGGAAAGGGTTCACCCCTCCACTTT; cdr3_aa: CAWSARGKGSPLHF; clone_size: -; d_call: -; cdr3_length: 14; j_call: TRBJ1-6; v_call: TRBV30
cdr3_nt: TGTGCCACCAGTGATGTGGACAGGGAACTCTCCACAGATACGCAGTATTTT; cdr3_aa: CATSDVDRELSTDTQYF; clone_size: once; d_call: TRBD1; cdr3_length: 17; j_call: TRBJ2-3; v_call: TRBV24-1
cdr3_nt: TGTGCCAGCAGCTTAACTGGGGGCACAGCTCAAGAGACCCAGTACTTC; cdr3_aa: CASSLTGGTAQETQYF; clone_size: -; d_call: -; cdr3_length: 16; j_call: TRBJ2-5; v_call: TRBV7-3
cdr3_nt: TGTGCCAGCAGCCAGACAGGGGGCAATCAGCCCCAGCATTTT; cdr3_aa: CASSQTGGNQPQHF; clone_size: -; d_call: TRBD1; cdr3_length: 14; j_call: TRBJ1-5; v_call: TRBV6-2/TRBV6-3
cdr3_nt: TGTGCCAGCAGCCCTGCCTATAGATACGGAGATACGCAGTATTTT; cdr3_aa: CASSPAYRYGDTQYF; clone_size: -; d_call: -; cdr3_length: 15; j_call: TRBJ2-3; v_call: TRBV4-2
cdr3_nt: TGCAGTGCCCCGGTGCAGGGTTCCACCTTC; cdr3_aa: CSAPVQGSTF; clone_size: -; d_call: -; cdr3_length: 10; j_call: TRBJ1-2; v_call: TRBV20-1
cdr3_nt: TGCGCCAGCAGCAGCGGGACGCCGGCGGGTGGGGGCTACACCTTC; cdr3_aa: CASSSGTPAGGGYTF; clone_size: -; d_call: -; cdr3_length: 15; j_call: TRBJ1-2; v_call: TRBV5-1
cdr3_nt: TGCAGCGCCGTCGACTTAACAGATACGCAGTATTTT; cdr3_aa: CSAVDLTDTQYF; clone_size: -; d_call: -; cdr3_length: 12; j_call: TRBJ2-3; v_call: TRBV29-1
cdr3_nt: TGCGCCAGCAGCCCAACTTCGTCAGGGCGGGGGACTGAAGCTTTCTTT; cdr3_aa: CASSPTSSGRGTEAFF; clone_size: -; d_call: -; cdr3_length: 16; j_call: TRBJ1-1; v_call: TRBV5-1
cdr3_nt: TGTGCCAGCAGCTCCGGACAGGACTATGGCTACACCTTC; cdr3_aa: CASSSGQDYGYTF; clone_size: many; d_call: TRBD1; cdr3_length: 13; j_call: TRBJ1-2; v_call: TRBV7-9